Listed here are 2 T cell receptor beta chains from one sample, sequenced in a study of CD8 T cells in ankylosing spondylitis. One entry per CDR3 protein results from TCRdb running MiXCR on the 5' RACE reads. The sample lists about 160,000 distinct CDR3 sequences, 9.5% to 10% occurring once. The sequenced material came from blood, either unsorted or a sorted T cell fraction (not recorded which). These receptor sequences come from a female donor with ankylosing spondylitis or in good health (not recorded which).

The chain employs TRBV11-2 and TRBJ2-5; D is unresolved. Trimming removed 4 bases from V and 4 bases from J, with 7 bases in between. Germline V gene lookup returns CDR1 SGHAT and CDR2 FQNNGV. This CDR3 comprises 12 residues. CDR3 bases: TGTGCCAGCAGCTCCTACACAGAGACCCAGTACTTC. It translates to CASSSYTETQYF.

This clonotype has at least ten counts. This rearrangement joins TRBV12-3 or TRBV12-4 to TRBJ2-5, with D unresolved. The length of the CDR3 is 12 residues. V lost 7 bases and J lost 5, with 11 bases in between. The DNA for the CDR3 is TGTGCCAGCACCCCGACTGGGGAGACCCAGTACTTC. Amino acid sequence: CASTPTGETQYF.